Each of the 12 T cell receptor beta chains below was sequenced from the same sample in a study of CD8 T cells in ankylosing spondylitis. TCRdb re-called the 5' RACE reads through MiXCR, storing one row per CDR3 protein. The sample records 150,000 to 200,000 distinct CDR3 sequences, roughly 10% being singletons. The sequenced material came from blood, either unsorted or a sorted T cell fraction (not recorded which). These TCRs come from a male donor with ankylosing spondylitis or in good health (not recorded which).

There are many counts of this clonotype. This chain uses TRBV3-1 with TRBJ1-4; D not certain. Germline lookup yields CDR1 LGHDT and CDR2 YNNKEL (reference sequence). The CDR3 is 18 residues long. The ends were cut back, 1 base at V and 2 bases at J, with 17 bases in the middle. CDR3 sequence reads: CASSQVSLDSGTNEKLFF. The DNA of the CDR3 is TGTGCCAGCAGCCAAGTAAGTCTGGACTCCGGGACTAATGAAAAACTGTTTTTT.

This clonotype was picked up many times. V and J are TRBV29-1 and TRBJ2-7; 8 bases fit TRBD2. V was clipped by 3 bases and J by 1 base; unmatched bases: 8. The germline V gene encodes CDR1 SQVTM and CDR2 ANQGSEA. The CDR3 has 15 residues. The DNA for the CDR3 is TGCAGCGTTGATAGCGGGGTTGGTCTTTCCTACGAGCAGTACTTC. It translates to CSVDSGVGLSYEQYF.

This clonotype was recorded many times. The gene calls are TRBV6-2 or TRBV6-3 and TRBJ2-7; no clear D. V was shortened by 8 bases and J by 0 bases, with 5 bases between the two germline ends. This CDR3 comprises 11 residues. CDR1 is MNHEY and CDR2 is SVGEGT in the germline V gene. The CDR3 DNA reads TGTGCCAGCGGGCTCTCCTACGAGCAGTACTTC. Translation gives CASGLSYEQYF.

Many counts were recorded for this clonotype. The J gene is TRBJ1-2, the V gene TRBV3-1; perhaps TRBD1 as D (5 bases). CDR1 and CDR2 from the germline V gene are LGHDT and YNNKEL (reference sequence). The V end was cut by 5 bases, the J end by 6 bases, with 13 bases between. The CDR3 is made up of 13 amino acids. CDR3 loop: CASSKRGEDGYTF. CDR3 nucleotide sequence: TGTGCCAGCAGCAAACGGGGGGAAGATGGCTACACCTTC.

This clonotype was seen at least ten times. The chain joins TRBV5-6 to TRBJ2-7; D ambiguous. With 4 bases removed from V and 9 bases from J, the gap between germline ends came to 14 bases. There are 12 residues in the CDR3. CDR1 is SGHDT and CDR2 is YYEEEE in the germline V gene. DNA for the CDR3: TGTGCCAGCAGCCTTATGGGAAACGGGCAGTACTTC. Amino acids: CASSLMGNGQYF. The entire variable domain, with the rest obtained from reference TRBV5-6 and TRBJ2-7, is as follows: DAGVTQSPTHLIKTRGQQVTLRCSPKSGHDTVSWYQQALGQGPQFIFQYYEEEERQRGNFPDRFSGHQFPNYSSELNVNALLLGDSALYLCASSLMGNGQYFGPGTRLTVT.

Many counts were recorded for this clonotype. The chain links TRBV20-1 to TRBJ1-2, with a weak D call TRBD1 (6 bases). V was pared by 3 bases and J by 8 bases, with 19 bases between. There are 14 residues in the CDR3. The germline V gene has CDR1 DFQATT and CDR2 SNEGSKA (reference sequence). CDR3 region: CSARDNRAKQGYTF. DNA of the CDR3: TGCAGTGCTAGGGACAACAGGGCGAAACAGGGCTACACCTTC.

This clonotype was recorded many times. The rearrangement joins TRBV10-3 to TRBJ1-1; D remains ambiguous. The CDR3 extends over 11 amino acids. Per germline, CDR1 ENHRY and CDR2 SYGVKD. With 4 bases removed from V and 3 bases from J, the gap between germline ends came to 3 bases. The DNA of the CDR3 is TGTGCCATCAGTGGTCACACTGAAGCTTTCTTT. Translating gives CAISGHTEAFF.

The chain carries TRBV20-1 and TRBJ2-1, with 8 nucleotides matching TRBD1. Germline lookup yields CDR1 DFQATT and CDR2 SNEGSKA (reference sequence). Trimming cost V 3 bases and J 14 bases; bases outside gene matches: 6. This CDR3 has 11 amino acids. CDR3 sequence (DNA): TGCAGTGCTAGGGCCGACAGGGGAAAGTTCTTC. Translation gives CSARADRGKFF.

This clonotype occurred many times. The V call is TRBV18, the J call TRBJ2-3; 9 nucleotides match TRBD2. This CDR3 is built from 19 residues. J gave up 4 bases and V 2 bases, and 16 bases lay outside the gene matches. CDR1 and CDR2 from the germline V gene are KGHSH and LQKENI. In DNA form, the CDR3 reads TGTGCCAGCTCACCAGGGGGTAGCGGGGGCCTCAACGAGCCAGATACGCAGTATTTT. It encodes CASSPGGSGGLNEPDTQYF.

Ten or more counts support this clonotype. The V call is TRBV9, the J call TRBJ2-3; no definite D call. The V end lost 3 bases, the J end lost 5 bases, and 4 bases lay between the germline ends. This CDR3 is built from 11 residues. Germline-derived CDR1 and CDR2 are SGDLS and YYNGEE. In nucleotides, the CDR3 is TGTGCCAGCAGCGGACTAGATACGCAGTATTTT. Translated: CASSGLDTQYF. Combining the CDR3 with reference TRBV9 and TRBJ2-3 gives the whole variable domain DSGVTQTPKHLITATGQRVTLRCSPRSGDLSVYWYQQSLDQGLQFLIQYYNGEERAKGNILERFSAQQFPDLHSELNLSSLELGDSALYFCASSGLDTQYFGPGTRLTVL.

This clonotype was counted many times. The V call is TRBV11-2, the J call TRBJ2-2; D perhaps matches TRBD1 (5 bases). CDR1 and CDR2 from the germline V gene are SGHAT and FQNNGV. The CDR3 has 14 amino acids. V dropped 7 bases and J dropped 4 bases, with 13 bases sitting between them. CDR3 protein: CASTPPRVTGELFF. In DNA form, the CDR3 reads TGTGCCAGCACCCCTCCCAGGGTCACCGGGGAGCTGTTTTTT.

In its sample, this clonotype was seen many times. The genes are TRBV20-1 and TRBJ2-3; D is ambiguous. V gave up 5 bases and J gave up 7 bases, with 7 bases separating them. Germline V gene lookup returns CDR1 DFQATT and CDR2 SNEGSKA (reference sequence). CDR3 length equals 10 residues. This chain's CDR3 is CSASHNTQYF. The CDR3 DNA reads TGCAGTGCTTCTCATAATACGCAGTATTTT.